Following are 27 T cell receptor beta chains from one sample sequenced in a study of response to subunit inactivated influenza vaccine. TCRdb independently ran MiXCR on the RT-PCR reads; one entry per CDR3 protein. This sample carries about 580,000 distinct CDR3 sequences, 14% of them seen once, and the ten largest clones take roughly 10%. The material was PBMCs from blood, obtained approximately 12 days after vaccination. Source of these receptors: a man in his forties or fifties who received an inactivated influenza vaccine.

V is TRBV11-2 and J is TRBJ2-1; D uncertain. Germline CDR1 SGHAT, CDR2 FQNNGV. The CDR3 spans 15 residues. The V gene lost 6 bases and the J gene lost 0 bases, with 12 bases spanning the gap. The CDR3 sequence is CASRPVSSSYNEQFF. The CDR3 region has the DNA TGTGCCAGCAGACCAGTCAGTAGCTCCTACAATGAGCAGTTCTTC.

The sample holds many counts of this clonotype. J is TRBJ2-7 and V is TRBV4-3; no firm D call. V was cut by 2 bases and J by 3 bases, with 8 bases left in between. CDR1 LGHNA and CDR2 YSLEER come from the germline V gene. The CDR3 spans 13 residues. The CDR3 coding sequence is TGCGCCAGCAGCCAATGGGTGGGCTACGAGCAGTACTTC. This encodes CASSQWVGYEQYF.

The V gene is TRBV28, the J gene TRBJ1-5; D is undetermined. CDR1 is MDHEN and CDR2 is SYDVKM in the germline V gene. The CDR3 runs to 17 residues. V was shortened by 4 bases and J by 3 bases, with 19 bases between the two germline ends. The CDR3 DNA follows: TGTGCCAGCAGTTCTTCACTCGTGGAAGGGCTCAATCAGCCCCAGCATTTT. This sequence encodes CASSSSLVEGLNQPQHF.

The V gene is TRBV6-1, the J gene TRBJ2-7; 7 bases are a match to TRBD2. The CDR3 contains 15 residues. The ends lost 6 bases at V and 0 bases at J; junction bases unmatched: 8. Per the germline V gene, CDR1 is MNHNS and CDR2 is SASEGT. In nucleotides, the CDR3 is TGTGCCAGCAGCCGCACTAGCGACCGCTCCTACGAGCAGTACTTC. It codes for CASSRTSDRSYEQYF.

This rearrangement joins TRBV20-1 to TRBJ2-3; TRBD1 aligns across 9 bases. The CDR3 has 13 amino acids. J lost 0 bases, V lost 6 bases, and 1 base had no gene match. Germline values: CDR1 DFQATT, CDR2 SNEGSKA (reference sequence). The CDR3: CSAGTGSTDTQYF. The CDR3 DNA reads as TGCAGTGCAGGGACAGGGAGCACAGATACGCAGTATTTT.

This clonotype was counted only a few times. The chain combines TRBV7-2 with TRBJ2-2; D ambiguous. This CDR3 comprises 15 residues. The V end lost 6 bases, the J end lost 1 base, and 12 bases lay between the germline ends. Germline CDR1 reads SGHTA; CDR2 reads FQGNSA. CDR3 DNA: TGTGCCAGCAGTCCCTTTGTATTGAACACCGGGGAGCTGTTTTTT. It specifies CASSPFVLNTGELFF. The variable domain in full, with the rest retrieved from reference TRBV7-2 and TRBJ2-2, is GAGVSQSPSNKVTEKGKDVELRCDPISGHTALYWYRQSLGQGLEFLIYFQGNSAPDKSGLPSDRFSAERTGGSVSTLTIQRTQQEDSAVYLCASSPFVLNTGELFFGEGSRLTVL.

The rearrangement links TRBV20-1 to TRBJ1-1; weak D call: TRBD1 (5 bases). Trimming pared 2 bases from V and 1 base from J, leaving 11 bases between. Germline CDR1 DFQATT, CDR2 SNEGSKA (reference sequence). This CDR3 has 14 amino acids. The DNA for the CDR3 is TGCAGTGCTAGAATTGGGGGGGGGAACACTGAAGCTTTCTTT. Translating it yields CSARIGGGNTEAFF.

There are a few counts of this clonotype. V and J are TRBV24-1 and TRBJ1-2; possibly TRBD1 for D (6 bases). CDR3 length equals 13 residues. Trimming shortened V by 1 base and J by 5 bases, and 7 bases separated the two germline ends. Germline CDR1 reads KGHDR; CDR2 reads SFDVKD. The CDR3: CATSDFTGYGYTF. The CDR3 bases are TGTGCCACCAGTGATTTTACAGGGTATGGCTACACCTTC.

This clonotype was recorded a few times. V usage is TRBV6-1 and J usage is TRBJ1-2; D is uncertain. Looked up from germline, CDR1 is MNHNS and CDR2 is SASEGT. The V end lost 7 bases, the J end lost 0 bases, and 15 bases lay between the germline ends. CDR3 length: 15 residues. CDR3 sequence: CASIKRVDSNYGYTF. CDR3 nucleotide sequence: TGTGCCAGCATCAAAAGGGTGGATTCTAACTATGGCTACACCTTC.

This clonotype was seen a few times. The chain uses TRBV7-9 and TRBJ1-4; D possibly corresponds to TRBD1 (5 bases). The germline V gene encodes CDR1 SEHNR and CDR2 FQNEAQ (reference sequence). Trimming removed 4 bases at V and 3 bases at J, with 9 bases between. The CDR3 has 14 residues. CDR3 DNA sequence: TGTGCCAGCAGCTCGGGACGGGCTAATGAAAAACTGTTTTTT. It is translated as CASSSGRANEKLFF. The whole variable domain, remainder taken from reference TRBV7-9 and TRBJ1-4, is DTGVSQNPRHKITKRGQNVTFRCDPISEHNRLYWYRQTLGQGPEFLTYFQNEAQLEKSRLLSDRFSAERPKGSFSTLEIQRTEQGDSAMYLCASSSGRANEKLFFGSGTQLSVL.

This chain connects TRBV4-1 to TRBJ2-1, with 10 bases lining up with TRBD2. The germline CDR1 and CDR2 sequences are MGHRA and YSYEKL. The length of the CDR3 is 16 residues. Trimming took 3 bases from V and 1 from J; bases not matched to a gene: 3. CDR3 protein: CASSQGLATSYNEQFF. Written as DNA, the CDR3 is TGCGCCAGCAGCCAGGGACTAGCGACGTCCTACAATGAGCAGTTCTTC.

The CDR3 loop reads CSARVGSGRREQYF. CDR3 nucleotide sequence: TGCAGTGCTAGAGTGGGTAGCGGAAGGCGCGAGCAGTACTTC. This rearrangement joins TRBV20-1 to TRBJ2-7; D perhaps matches TRBD2 (6 bases). The CDR3 has 14 amino acids. CDR1 DFQATT and CDR2 SNEGSKA come from the germline V gene (reference sequence). Trimming took off 1 base at V and 6 bases at J, with 16 bases between the two ends.

The chain has TRBV27 and TRBJ2-2, with 8 nucleotides matching TRBD1. This CDR3 region has 16 residues. Trimming at V came to 3 bases and at J to 4 bases, leaving 7 bases not matched to a gene. CDR1 MNHEY and CDR2 SMNVEV come from the germline V gene (reference sequence). CDR3 bases: TGTGCCAGCAGTTTCTCAGGGGGCGCGGGCACCGGGGAGCTGTTTTTT. This encodes CASSFSGGAGTGELFF.

Worth noting for this clonotype: One junction end disagrees with the germline gene, perhaps due to a read error. The chain joins TRBV7-7 to TRBJ2-1, with a possible D match to TRBD2 (6 bases). The germline V gene encodes CDR1 SSHAT and CDR2 FNYEAQ (reference sequence). The CDR3 loop spans 15 amino acids. CDR3 sequence: CASSLNYGGGNEQFF. CDR3 nucleotides: TGTGCTAGCAGCTTAAACTATGGGGGAGGCAATGAGCAGTTCTTC.

This chain's CDR3 is CASSWGSGYSYEQYF. The DNA of the CDR3 is TGTGCCAGCAGTTGGGGTAGCGGTTACTCCTACGAGCAGTACTTC. The genes are TRBV28 and TRBJ2-7; maybe TRBD2 (6 bases). V was trimmed by 4 bases and J by 0 bases, leaving 13 bases between them. The CDR3 is 15 residues long. The germline V gene encodes CDR1 MDHEN and CDR2 SYDVKM.

The chain is built from TRBV28 and TRBJ2-1; 7 bases agree with TRBD1. The CDR3 extends over 15 amino acids. Germline loops: CDR1 MDHEN, CDR2 SYDVKM. V was clipped by 5 bases and J by 7 bases; unmatched bases: 11. CDR3 residues: CASSGRTGALNEQFF. CDR3 DNA sequence: TGTGCCAGCAGTGGAAGGACAGGAGCCCTTAATGAGCAGTTCTTC.

V and J are TRBV6-2 or TRBV6-3 and TRBJ1-1; a possible D gene is TRBD1 (6 bases). The V end was cut by 11 bases, the J end by 1 base, with 14 bases between. Germline-derived CDR1 and CDR2 are MNHEY and SVGEGT. The length of the CDR3 is 13 residues. The CDR3 nucleotides are TGTGCCGGACGACAGGAACCGAACACTGAAGCTTTCTTT. This sequence encodes CAGRQEPNTEAFF.

The chain has TRBV19 and TRBJ2-7; 12 nucleotides align to TRBD2. Looked up from germline, CDR1 is LNHDA and CDR2 is SQIVND (reference sequence). V lost 4 bases to trimming and J lost 6 bases; unmatched junction nucleotides: 13. This CDR3 contains 17 residues. The CDR3 region has the DNA TGTGCCAGTAGTAGCCTCGGGCTAGCGGGAGGGCGGCGCGAGCAGTACTTC. Its protein is CASSSLGLAGGRREQYF.

This chain joins TRBV6-5 and TRBJ2-7; TRBD1 or TRBD2 may be the D gene (5 bases each). CDR1 MNHEY and CDR2 SVGAGI come from the germline V gene. Trimming cost V 2 bases and J 1 base, with 12 bases left between them. CDR3 length equals 15 residues. CDR3 residues: CASSYGLGVSYEQYF. The CDR3 DNA reads as TGTGCCAGCAGTTACGGATTGGGGGTTTCCTACGAGCAGTACTTC.

This clonotype was counted once. DNA of the CDR3: TGTGCCAGCGGTCCAGCCGGAAGCTATGGCTACACCTTC. Encoded protein: CASGPAGSYGYTF. The chain has TRBV28 and TRBJ1-2; D remains ambiguous. Trimming took 8 bases from V and 4 from J, leaving 14 bases between them. CDR1 is MDHEN and CDR2 is SYDVKM in the germline V gene. The CDR3 runs 13 residues.

In this sample, this clonotype turned up a few times. The chain couples TRBV20-1 to TRBJ2-7; the match to TRBD2 covers 7 bases. The length of the CDR3 is 12 residues. Germline loops: CDR1 DFQATT, CDR2 SNEGSKA (reference sequence). V shed 3 bases, J shed 6 bases, and the junction held 5 bases outside the gene matches. CDR3 region: CSASYPSGEQYF. The DNA for the CDR3 is TGCAGTGCTAGCTATCCTAGCGGCGAGCAGTACTTC.

V gene TRBV27 combines with J gene TRBJ2-1, with D possibly being TRBD1 (6 bases). This CDR3 has 14 amino acids. Germline-derived CDR1 and CDR2 are MNHEY and SMNVEV (reference sequence). V gave up 5 bases and J gave up 5 bases, with 13 bases separating them. The CDR3 spells CASSPWGQNNEQFF. The CDR3 bases are TGTGCCAGCAGTCCCTGGGGGCAAAACAATGAGCAGTTCTTC.

This clonotype has ten or more counts. The J gene is TRBJ2-3, the V gene TRBV4-1, with 10 bases identical to TRBD1. CDR3 length: 17 amino acids. Germline loops: CDR1 MGHRA, CDR2 YSYEKL. The J segment lost 3 bases and the V segment lost 0 bases, leaving 6 bases of the junction unmatched. This CDR3 is CASSQEQGDRGTDTQYF. The CDR3, as DNA: TGCGCCAGCAGCCAAGAACAGGGGGACAGGGGTACAGATACGCAGTATTTT.

The chain has TRBV2 and TRBJ2-3; 7 nucleotides match TRBD2. Germline trimming cut 4 bases from V and 1 base from J; bases unmatched to any gene: 5. The germline CDR1 and CDR2 sequences are SNHLY and FYNNEI. The CDR3 contains 15 residues. CDR3 DNA sequence: TGTGCCAGCAGTGTCGGCGGGGGAGGCACAGATACGCAGTATTTT. Protein sequence: CASSVGGGGTDTQYF.

In this sample, this clonotype turned up a few times. The chain employs TRBV20-1 and TRBJ1-2; D unresolved. Germline-derived CDR1 and CDR2 are DFQATT and SNEGSKA (reference sequence). The CDR3 runs 13 residues. With 6 bases removed from V and 4 bases from J, the gap between germline ends came to 15 bases. CDR3 DNA: TGCAGTGCCACTCGTCGGGAGGTCTATGGCTACACCTTC. Its protein is CSATRREVYGYTF.

This clonotype has more than one count but fewer than ten. The rearrangement uses TRBV12-3 or TRBV12-4 and TRBJ1-2; TRBD1 matches 7 bases. This CDR3 is built from 17 residues. Trimming removed 3 bases from V and 4 bases from J; junction bases left unmatched: 14. The CDR3 DNA sequence: TGTGCCAGCAGTTTTTTCCTACGCGGGACAGCGGCCTATGGCTACACCTTC. This codes for CASSFFLRGTAAYGYTF.

The chain recombines TRBV12-3 or TRBV12-4 with TRBJ1-1; D is perhaps TRBD1 (5 bases). With 6 bases removed from V and 1 base from J, the gap between germline ends came to 12 bases. This CDR3 comprises 14 residues. The CDR3 here is CASRSTDRNTEAFF. The CDR3 DNA reads TGTGCCAGCAGATCGACAGACAGGAACACTGAAGCTTTCTTT.